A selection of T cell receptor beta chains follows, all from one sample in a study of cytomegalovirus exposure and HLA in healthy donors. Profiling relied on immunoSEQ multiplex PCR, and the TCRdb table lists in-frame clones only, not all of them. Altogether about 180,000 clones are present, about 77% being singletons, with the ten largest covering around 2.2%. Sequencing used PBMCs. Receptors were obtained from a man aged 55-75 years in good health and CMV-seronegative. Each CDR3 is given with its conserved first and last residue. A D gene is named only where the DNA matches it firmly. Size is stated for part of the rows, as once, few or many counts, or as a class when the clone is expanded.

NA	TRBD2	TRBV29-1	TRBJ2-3	CSVADLAGLTDTQYF	TGCAGCGTCGCCGATCTAGCGGGGCTCACGGATACGCAGTATTTT
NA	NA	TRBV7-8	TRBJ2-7	CASSLGLAGYEQYF	TGTGCCAGCAGCTTAGGGCTAGCCGGCTACGAGCAGTACTTC
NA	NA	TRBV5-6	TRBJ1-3	CASSVLWGAYGNTIYF	TGTGCCAGCAGCGTTTTGTGGGGCGCGTATGGAAACACCATATATTTT
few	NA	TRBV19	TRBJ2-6	CASKDRRSGANVLTF	TGTGCCAGTAAGGACAGACGCTCTGGGGCCAACGTCCTGACTTTC
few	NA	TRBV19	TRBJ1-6	CASNSGPNSPLHF	TGTGCCAGTAACTCAGGGCCTAATTCACCCCTCCACTTT
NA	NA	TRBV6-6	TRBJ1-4	CASMAVATNEKLFF	TGTGCCAGCATGGCGGTCGCAACTAATGAAAAACTGTTTTTT
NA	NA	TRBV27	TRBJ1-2	CASSFAVDIYGYTF	TGTGCCAGCAGCTTCGCTGTGGACATCTATGGCTACACCTTC
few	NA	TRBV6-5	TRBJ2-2	CASRITGLQAGELFF	TGTGCCAGCAGGATTACGGGACTCCAAGCCGGGGAGCTGTTTTTT
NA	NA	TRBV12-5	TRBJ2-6	CASGFAGRGANVLTF	TGTGCTAGTGGTTTTGCGGGTCGTGGGGCCAACGTCCTGACTTTC
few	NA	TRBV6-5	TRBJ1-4	CASSPNQGYGEKLFF	TGTGCCAGCAGTCCTAACCAGGGCTATGGTGAAAAACTGTTTTTT
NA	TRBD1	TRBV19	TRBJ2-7	CATSQGGPYEQYF	TGTGCCACCTCACAGGGGGGACCCTACGAGCAGTACTTC
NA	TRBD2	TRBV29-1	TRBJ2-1	CSTRTSGGTYNEQFF	TGCAGCACAAGGACTAGCGGGGGCACTTACAATGAGCAGTTCTTC
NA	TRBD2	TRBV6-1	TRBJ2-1	CASSDLSGINNEQFF	TGTGCCAGCAGTGACCTTAGCGGGATAAACAATGAGCAGTTCTTC
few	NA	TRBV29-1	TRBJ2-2	CSVEDWAANTGELFF	TGCAGCGTTGAAGATTGGGCAGCGAACACCGGGGAGCTGTTTTTT
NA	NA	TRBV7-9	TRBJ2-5	CASSLVQGLAGGETQYF	TGTGCCAGCAGCTTAGTACAGGGCTTGGCCGGCGGAGAGACCCAGTACTTC
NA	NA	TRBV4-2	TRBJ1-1	CASSRPSKGDTEAFF	TGTGCCAGCAGCCGCCCCTCCAAGGGGGACACTGAAGCTTTCTTT
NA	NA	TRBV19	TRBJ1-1	CASSMTGRTTEAFF	TGTGCCAGTAGTATGACGGGCAGGACTACTGAAGCTTTCTTT
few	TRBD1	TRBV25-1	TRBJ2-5	CASSNRQGVGETQYF	TGTGCCAGCAGTAACCGACAGGGAGTGGGAGAGACCCAGTACTTC
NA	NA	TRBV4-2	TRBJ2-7	CASSQAWGDEQYF	TGTGCCAGCAGCCAAGCTTGGGGGGACGAGCAGTACTTC
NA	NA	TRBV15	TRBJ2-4	CATSSPKRHIAKNIQYF	TGTGCCACCAGCTCCCCAAAGCGGCATATAGCCAAAAACATTCAGTACTTC
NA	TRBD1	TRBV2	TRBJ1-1	CASSENRGSEAFF	TGTGCCAGCAGTGAAAACAGGGGCTCTGAAGCTTTCTTT
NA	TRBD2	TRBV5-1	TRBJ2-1	CASRTSGTSYNEQFF	TGCGCCAGCCGGACTAGCGGGACATCCTACAATGAGCAGTTCTTC
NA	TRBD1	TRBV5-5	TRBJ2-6	CASSFTGQGTISGANVLTF	TGTGCCAGCAGCTTTACTGGACAGGGGACAATATCTGGGGCCAACGTCCTGACTTTC
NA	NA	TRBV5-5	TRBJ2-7	CASSLHRDEQYF	TGTGCCAGCAGCCTTCACAGAGACGAGCAGTACTTC